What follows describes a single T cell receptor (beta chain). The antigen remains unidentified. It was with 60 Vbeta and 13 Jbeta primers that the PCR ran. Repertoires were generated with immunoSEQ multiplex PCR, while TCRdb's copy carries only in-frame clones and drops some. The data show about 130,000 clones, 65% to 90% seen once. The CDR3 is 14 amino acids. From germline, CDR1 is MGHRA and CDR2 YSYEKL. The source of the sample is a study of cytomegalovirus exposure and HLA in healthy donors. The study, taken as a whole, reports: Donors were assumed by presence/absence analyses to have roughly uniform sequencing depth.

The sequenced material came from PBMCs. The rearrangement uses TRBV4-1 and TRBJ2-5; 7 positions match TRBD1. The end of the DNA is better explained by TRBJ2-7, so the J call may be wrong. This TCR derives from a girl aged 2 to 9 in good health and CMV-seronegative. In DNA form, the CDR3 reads TGCGCCAGCAGCCAAGGACAGGGCTCCTACGAGCAGTACTTC. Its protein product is CASSQGQGSYEQYF.